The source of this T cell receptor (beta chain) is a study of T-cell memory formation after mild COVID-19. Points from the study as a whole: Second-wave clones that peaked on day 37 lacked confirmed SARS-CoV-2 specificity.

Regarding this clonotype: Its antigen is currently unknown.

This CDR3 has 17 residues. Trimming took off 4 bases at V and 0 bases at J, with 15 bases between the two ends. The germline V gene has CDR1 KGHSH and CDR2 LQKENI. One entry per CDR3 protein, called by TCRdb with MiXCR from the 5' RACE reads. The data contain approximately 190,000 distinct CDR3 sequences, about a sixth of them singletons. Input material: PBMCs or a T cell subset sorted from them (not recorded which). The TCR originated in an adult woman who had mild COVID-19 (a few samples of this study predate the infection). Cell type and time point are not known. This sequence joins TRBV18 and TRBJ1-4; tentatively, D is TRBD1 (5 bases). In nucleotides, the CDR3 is TGTGCCAGCTCACTACAAGGGACTCCCGCAACTAATGAAAAACTGTTTTTT. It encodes CASSLQGTPATNEKLFF.